The sequence of this TCR beta chain was determined in a study of shared clonotypes between healthy human individuals. General study findings and limits: Sampling was confined to blood; repertoires within tissues likely differ.

This clone was seen a single time. Its antigen is not known. Libraries were prepared by immunoSEQ multiplex PCR; TCRdb keeps only in-frame clonotypes and omits some of them. The sample lists 2.3 million or so clones; approximately 93% were seen once. Germline CDR1 reads MDHEN; CDR2 reads SYDVKM. V trimming: 6 bases; J trimming: 0 bases; junction bases outside the gene matches: 4. The CDR3 totals 16 residues. The receptor was derived from a young man in good health. Some clones in this sample may be carry-over from other donors' samples. Sequenced input: naive CD4+ T cells from PBMCs. Subset in this sample: CD45RA+ positively selected. The chain links TRBV28 to TRBJ2-2, with TRBD2 matching over 10 bases. CDR3 loop: CASRRGTSANTGELFF. For the CDR3, the DNA is TGTGCCAGCAGACGGGGGACTAGCGCGAACACCGGGGAGCTGTTTTTT.